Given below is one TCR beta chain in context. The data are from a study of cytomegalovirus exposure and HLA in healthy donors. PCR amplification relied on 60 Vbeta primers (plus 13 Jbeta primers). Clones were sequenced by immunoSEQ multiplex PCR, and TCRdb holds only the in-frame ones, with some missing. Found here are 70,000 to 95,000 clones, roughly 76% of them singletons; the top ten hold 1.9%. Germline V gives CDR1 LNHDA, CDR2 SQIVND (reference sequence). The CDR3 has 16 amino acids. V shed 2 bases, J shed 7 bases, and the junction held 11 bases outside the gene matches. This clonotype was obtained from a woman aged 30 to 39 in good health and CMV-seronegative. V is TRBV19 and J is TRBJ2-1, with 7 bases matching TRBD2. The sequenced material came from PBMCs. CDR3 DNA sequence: TGTGCCAGTAGTATATCCCCCGCGGGAGTCGTTAATGAGCAGTTCTTC. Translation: CASSISPAGVVNEQFF.